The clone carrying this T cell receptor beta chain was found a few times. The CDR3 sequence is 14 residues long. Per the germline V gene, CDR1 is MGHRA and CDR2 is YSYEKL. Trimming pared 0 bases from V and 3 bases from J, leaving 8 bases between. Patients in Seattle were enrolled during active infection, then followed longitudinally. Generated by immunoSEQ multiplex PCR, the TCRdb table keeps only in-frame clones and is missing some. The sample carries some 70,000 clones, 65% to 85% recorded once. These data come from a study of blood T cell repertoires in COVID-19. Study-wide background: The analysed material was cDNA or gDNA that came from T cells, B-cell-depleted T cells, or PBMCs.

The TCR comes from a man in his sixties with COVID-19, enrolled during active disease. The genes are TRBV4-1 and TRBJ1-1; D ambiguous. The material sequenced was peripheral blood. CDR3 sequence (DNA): TGCGCCAGCAGCCAAGATCTGGGCCACACTGAAGCTTTCTTT. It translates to CASSQDLGHTEAFF.